This TCR beta chain was identified in a study of blood T cells in healthy people across ages. CDR3 length: 16 amino acids. Germline loops: CDR1 MDHEN, CDR2 SYDVKM. Alongside a J-beta primer mix, a sample-barcoded 5' primer served in a second PCR lasting 7 to 11 cycles. A single record per CDR3 protein comes from TCRdb applying MiXCR to the 5' RACE reads. The repertoire holds approximately 800,000 distinct CDR3 sequences, with 25% as singletons. This same sample was also part of a study on T cells of mothers and their children.

The sample comprised blood. This TCR derives from a boy aged 10-17 years in good health. J is TRBJ2-5 and V is TRBV28, with D maybe TRBD1 (5 bases). The better agreement between TRBJ2-7 and the DNA end casts doubt on the J call. The CDR3: CASSGTQTGGAYEQYF. The CDR3 region has the DNA TGTGCCAGCAGTGGAACCCAGACCGGTGGGGCTTACGAGCAGTACTTC.